This TCR beta chain was identified in a study of early T cells in non-severe SARS-CoV-2 infection. The overall study: Sequencing of unsorted whole blood was done on bulk RNA, leaving chains unpaired.

This clonotype was recorded many times. The antigen is undetermined. Study conclusions and caveats: VDJdb matches were skewed toward anti-spike CD8 T cell responses.

The TCR library protocol attached unique molecular identifiers to the individual cDNA molecules. One entry per CDR3 protein results from TCRdb running MiXCR on the 5' RACE reads. The repertoire includes about 27,000 distinct CDR3 sequences, approximately 5.1% of them detected once, and less than 4% sits in the top ten. The CDR3 consists of 14 residues. Trimming at V came to 7 bases and at J to 0 bases, leaving 3 bases not matched to a gene. Germline V CDR1 and CDR2: LNHDA, SQIVND (reference sequence). The chain uses TRBV19 and TRBJ2-3; 8 bases are shared with TRBD2. Sequenced material: whole blood. This sequence was found in an adult who was a healthcare worker with PCR-confirmed SARS-CoV-2 infection or an uninfected control (not recorded which). CDR3 amino acids: CASTGLGSTDTQYF. CDR3 sequence (DNA): TGTGCCAGTACGGGACTAGGGAGCACAGATACGCAGTATTTT.